This is a list of T cell receptor beta chains from one sample in a study of blood T cell repertoires in COVID-19. The repertoire was sequenced with immunoSEQ multiplex PCR; TCRdb's copy has only in-frame clones and lacks some. The sample lists about 250,000 clones, over 80% seen once, with approximately 30% in the top ten. The sample consisted of peripheral blood. The receptor set was obtained from a man aged 40-49 years with acute or convalescent COVID-19. Both conserved end residues are part of each CDR3. The D gene is left open where the match is weak. For some rows the clone size is stated as once, few or many, or as a class when expanded; others skip it.

cdr3_nt cdr3_aa j_call v_call d_call clone_size cdr3_length
TGTGCCAGCAGTTTGGGCGGGATCGCCACAGATACGCAGTATTTT CASSLGGIATDTQYF TRBJ2-3 TRBV27 . . 15
TGTGCCAGCTCACCCGACAGGGGGAACACCGGGGAGCTGTTTTTT CASSPDRGNTGELFF TRBJ2-2 TRBV18 TRBD1 . 15
TGTGCCAGCAGCTTAGATAATCTGGGGACAGGGTATGGCTACACCTTC CASSLDNLGTGYGYTF TRBJ1-2 TRBV7-2 TRBD1 . 16
TGTGCCAGCAGTTTACGGCGGGAAGAGACCCAGTACTTC CASSLRREETQYF TRBJ2-5 TRBV12-3/TRBV12-4 . . 13
TGTGCCAGCAGCTCCCGGGATGGCCTGATGCCTCTAGGCTATGGCTACACCTTC CASSSRDGLMPLGYGYTF TRBJ1-2 TRBV7-9 . . 18
TGTGCCAGCAGCAGGGAGGATCAGCCCCAGCATTTT CASSREDQPQHF TRBJ1-5 TRBV2 . once 12
TGTGCCAGCAGCTTAACCCCCTCCACCCACAGAGATACGCAGTATTTT CASSLTPSTHRDTQYF TRBJ2-3 TRBV7-2 . . 16
TGTGCCAGCAGCTTTGGCGGTTACGACTCCTACGAGCAGTACTTC CASSFGGYDSYEQYF TRBJ2-7 TRBV5-6 . once 15
TGCGCCAGCAGCCAAGTGGGACAGGGGGTCGGTGGCTACACCTTC CASSQVGQGVGGYTF TRBJ1-2 TRBV4-1 TRBD1 once 15
TGTGCCAGCAGCCAAGGAAAGGGGTTTGACGAGCAGTACTTC CASSQGKGFDEQYF TRBJ2-7 TRBV4-2 . . 14
TGTGCCAGCAGCGGCGGACAGGGTATTTTTTACGAGCAGTACTTC CASSGGQGIFYEQYF TRBJ2-7 TRBV9 TRBD1 few 15
TGTGCCAGCAGTCCATTAGCGGGACGCACAGATACGCAGTATTTT CASSPLAGRTDTQYF TRBJ2-3 TRBV6-4 TRBD2 . 15
TGTGCCAGTCAAGCAGGGGCCCACCTGTATGGCTACACCTTC CASQAGAHLYGYTF TRBJ1-2 TRBV6-5 . . 14
TGTGCCAGCAGCTCGCACCCTAGCGGGGGGGAGGAGACCCAGTACTTC CASSSHPSGGEETQYF TRBJ2-5 TRBV7-8 TRBD2 once 16
TGTGCCAGCAGCTTACAGGGATCGGCCGGGGAGCTGTTTTTT CASSLQGSAGELFF TRBJ2-2 TRBV7-8 . . 14
TGTGCCAGCAGAAACGGACAGGGGTCCTACGAGCAGTACTTC CASRNGQGSYEQYF TRBJ2-7 TRBV6-6 TRBD1 . 14
TGCGCCAGCAGTGAAACAGCAGCAACTAATGAAAAACTGTTTTTT CASSETAATNEKLFF TRBJ1-4 TRBV10-2 . . 15
TGCAGCGTTGAAGTTTTCGGACAACCGAACACTGAAGCTTTCTTT CSVEVFGQPNTEAFF TRBJ1-1 TRBV29-1 . . 15
TGTGCCAGCAGCCGGATGGACAGCGGAAACACCATATATTTT CASSRMDSGNTIYF TRBJ1-3 TRBV7-2 . . 14
TGCGCCAGCAGCCCCGGGACTAGGGGCGATGAGCAGTTCTTC CASSPGTRGDEQFF TRBJ2-1 TRBV5-1 TRBD2 once 14
TGTGCCAGCAGCCTCGGGGAGCCCCAGCATTTT CASSLGEPQHF TRBJ1-5 TRBV12-3/TRBV12-4 . . 11
TGTGCCAGTAGTATTACAGGATCTGGGGCCAACGTCCTGACTTTC CASSITGSGANVLTF TRBJ2-6 TRBV19 . once 15
TGTGCCGGGGGTCAGCGGGAGGGCTACGAGCAGTACTTC CAGGQREGYEQYF TRBJ2-7 TRBV30 TRBD2 once 13